Given below is one T cell receptor beta chain in context. TCRdb's copy holds only in-frame clones and misses some; the assay was immunoSEQ multiplex PCR. The sample yields roughly 130,000 clones, 84% seen once. This entry comes from a study of blood T cell repertoires in COVID-19. The wider study: Italy, Spain and the United States were the sources of the convalescent and acute COVID-19 samples. PBMCs, B-cell-depleted T cells, or T cells provided the cDNA or gDNA that made up the material.

The CDR3 spans 16 residues. Germline loops: CDR1 MNHEY, CDR2 SVGAGI. Trimming removed 0 bases from V and 0 bases from J, with 9 bases in between. Sequencing was done on a sample of peripheral blood. The source of this sequence is a woman aged 55-69 years with acute or convalescent COVID-19. The V gene is TRBV6-5, the J gene TRBJ1-5, with D unclear. The CDR3 protein is CASSYSTAYSNQPQHF. The DNA of the CDR3 is TGTGCCAGCAGTTACTCAACAGCATATAGCAATCAGCCCCAGCATTTT.